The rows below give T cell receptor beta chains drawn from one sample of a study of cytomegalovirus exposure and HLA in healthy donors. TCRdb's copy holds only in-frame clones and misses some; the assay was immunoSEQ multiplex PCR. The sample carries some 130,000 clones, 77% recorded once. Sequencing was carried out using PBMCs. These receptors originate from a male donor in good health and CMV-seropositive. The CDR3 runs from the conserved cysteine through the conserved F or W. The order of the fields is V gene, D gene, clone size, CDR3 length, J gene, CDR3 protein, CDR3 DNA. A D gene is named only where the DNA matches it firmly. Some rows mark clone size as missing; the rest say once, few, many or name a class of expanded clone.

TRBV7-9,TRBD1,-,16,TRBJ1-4,CASSFSRQGHNEKLFF,TGTGCCAGCAGCTTCTCGAGACAGGGACATAATGAAAAACTGTTTTTT
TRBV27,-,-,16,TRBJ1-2,CASSLFVAGPPAGYTF,TGTGCCAGCAGTTTATTTGTAGCGGGACCGCCGGCCGGCTACACCTTC
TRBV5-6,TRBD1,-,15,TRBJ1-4,CASSLWGQTNEKLFF,TGTGCCAGCAGCTTGTGGGGACAGACTAATGAAAAACTGTTTTTT
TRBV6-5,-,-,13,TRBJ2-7,CASTAGQEYEQYF,TGTGCCAGCACCGCAGGGCAGGAGTACGAGCAGTACTTC
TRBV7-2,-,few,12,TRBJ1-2,CASSFPGYGYTF,TGTGCCAGCAGCTTTCCAGGGTATGGCTACACCTTC
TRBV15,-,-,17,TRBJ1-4,CATSRDQFSPGSEKLFF,TGTGCCACCAGCAGAGATCAATTTTCTCCAGGGTCTGAAAAACTGTTTTTT
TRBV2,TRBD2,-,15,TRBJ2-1,CASSERGVAYNEQFF,TGTGCCAGCAGTGAACGGGGGGTAGCCTACAATGAGCAGTTCTTC
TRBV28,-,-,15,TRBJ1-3,CASSLYRNQGNTIYF,TGTGCCAGCAGTTTATACAGAAACCAGGGAAACACCATATATTTT
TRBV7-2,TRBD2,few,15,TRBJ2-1,CASSSLAGEGNEQFF,TGTGCCAGCAGCTCTCTAGCGGGAGAGGGTAATGAGCAGTTCTTC
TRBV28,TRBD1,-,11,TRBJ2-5,CASSDRGPQYF,TGTGCCAGCAGTGACAGGGGGCCCCAGTACTTC
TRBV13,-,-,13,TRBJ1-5,CASSSNRVQPQHF,TGTGCCAGCAGCTCGAACAGGGTTCAGCCCCAGCATTTT
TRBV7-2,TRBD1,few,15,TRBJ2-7,CASSDRDRASAEQYF,TGTGCCAGCAGCGACCGGGACAGGGCCTCGGCGGAGCAGTACTTC
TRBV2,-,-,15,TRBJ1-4,CASSEFARTLEKLFF,TGTGCCAGCAGTGAATTCGCCAGGACACTTGAAAAACTGTTTTTT
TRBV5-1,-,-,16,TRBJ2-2,CASSLESGPTTGELFF,TGCGCCAGCAGCTTGGAGTCAGGGCCGACCACCGGGGAGCTGTTTTTT
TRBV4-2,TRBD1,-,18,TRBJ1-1,CASSQALPGQLPNTEAFF,TGTGCCAGCAGCCAAGCTCTTCCGGGACAGTTACCGAACACTGAAGCTTTCTTT
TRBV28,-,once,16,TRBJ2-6,CASRVTGVSGANGLTF,TGTGCCAGCAGGGTGACAGGAGTCTCTGGGGCCAACGGCCTGACTTTC